The 3 T cell receptor beta chains listed next were all sequenced from one sample in a study of cytomegalovirus exposure and HLA in healthy donors (dated by TCRdb to between 2016 and 2019). Library generation was performed with the immunoSEQ multiplex PCR assay. For the multiplex PCR, a mixture combining 60 forward primers for TCR Vbeta segments and 13 reverse primers for TCR Jbeta segments was used. The table was pulled from immuneACCESS by TCRdb, which kept in-frame rearrangements only. Such tables lose some clones; where checked, under half of the loss comes from unresolved V genes, and the rest has no known cause. In this sample the table shows tens of thousands of clones, approximately 65% of which occur a single time. Approximately 6.8% of the sample goes to the ten largest clones. Sequencing was performed on PBMCs. All receptors derive from a man aged 30-40 years in good health and CMV-seronegative.

This clone has just a few counts. The chain is built from TRBV7-9 and TRBJ2-5; D might be TRBD1 (5 bases). Germline V gives CDR1 SEHNR, CDR2 FQNEAQ (reference sequence). Trimming pared 0 bases from V and 1 base from J, leaving 9 bases between. This CDR3 region has 15 residues. CDR3 sequence (DNA): TGTGCCAGCAGCTTAGCGGGTGGGGCCCAAGAGACCCAGTACTTC. Protein product: CASSLAGGAQETQYF. Full variable domain (outside the CDR3, taken from reference TRBV7-9 and TRBJ2-5): DTGVSQNPRHKITKRGQNVTFRCDPISEHNRLYWYRQTLGQGPEFLTYFQNEAQLEKSRLLSDRFSAERPKGSFSTLEIQRTEQGDSAMYLCASSLAGGAQETQYFGPGTRLLVL.

The gene calls are TRBV14 and TRBJ2-1; 8 bases map to TRBD2. CDR3 length equals 16 residues. The ends lost 0 bases at V and 6 bases at J; junction bases unmatched: 7. Germline V gives CDR1 SGHDN, CDR2 FVKESK. The CDR3 sequence is CASSQEGAGGLNEQFF. DNA for the CDR3: TGTGCCAGCAGCCAAGAGGGGGCGGGAGGACTCAATGAGCAGTTCTTC.

The CDR3 nucleotides are TGTGCCAGCAGCAATTCGAAAAGGGGGCGCGGTAGCGAGCAGTACTTC. Its protein product is CASSNSKRGRGSEQYF. The chain couples TRBV7-9 to TRBJ2-7; 7 nucleotides line up with TRBD1. Germline V lookup: CDR1 SEHNR, CDR2 FQNEAQ (reference sequence). This CDR3 spans 16 amino acids. The J segment lost 6 bases and the V segment lost 5 bases, leaving 16 bases of the junction unmatched.